This T cell receptor beta chain is drawn from a study of T cell changes during pregnancy in multiple sclerosis. Here immunoSEQ multiplex PCR was the method, and the copy in TCRdb shows in-frame clones only, minus some. The sample carries approximately 51,000 clones, approximately 93% recorded once. This CDR3 has 17 amino acids. Trimming left V 5 bases short and J 0 bases short, with 19 bases between. Per the germline V gene, CDR1 is SEHNR and CDR2 is FQNEAQ (reference sequence). This material consisted of peripheral blood, taken in the second trimester of pregnancy. This rearrangement joins TRBV7-9 to TRBJ2-5; weak D call: TRBD1 (5 bases). The clonotype comes from a female donor with multiple sclerosis, enrolled in a pregnancy study. CDR3 region: CASSDTLSRQNQETQYF. CDR3 DNA sequence: TGTGCCAGCAGCGATACCCTAAGTCGACAGAACCAAGAGACCCAGTACTTC. Full variable domain (remainder filled in from reference TRBV7-9 and TRBJ2-5): DTGVSQNPRHKITKRGQNVTFRCDPISEHNRLYWYRQTLGQGPEFLTYFQNEAQLEKSRLLSDRFSAERPKGSFSTLEIQRTEQGDSAMYLCASSDTLSRQNQETQYFGPGTRLLVL.